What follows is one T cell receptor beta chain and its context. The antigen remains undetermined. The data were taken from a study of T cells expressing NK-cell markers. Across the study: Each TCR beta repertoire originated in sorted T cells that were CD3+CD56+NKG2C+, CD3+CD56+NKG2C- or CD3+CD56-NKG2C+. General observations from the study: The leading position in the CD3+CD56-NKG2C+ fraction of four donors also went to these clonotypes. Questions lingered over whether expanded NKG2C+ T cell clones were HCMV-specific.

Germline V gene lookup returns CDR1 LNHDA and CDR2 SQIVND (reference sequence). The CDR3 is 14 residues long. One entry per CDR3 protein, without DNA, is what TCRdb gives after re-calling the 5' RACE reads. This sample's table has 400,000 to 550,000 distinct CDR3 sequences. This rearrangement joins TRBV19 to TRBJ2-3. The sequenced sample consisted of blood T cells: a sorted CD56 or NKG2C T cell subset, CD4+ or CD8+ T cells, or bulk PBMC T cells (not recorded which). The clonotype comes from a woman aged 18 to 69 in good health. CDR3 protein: CASSLLSGTDTQYF.